Reported below is one TCR beta chain. Its antigen is currently unknown. Library construction involved attaching unique molecular identifiers to individual cDNA molecules, which allowed quantitative, reproducible TCR counting. MiXCR, run by TCRdb on the RACE reads, gives a single entry per CDR3 protein. The sample lists 50,000 to 80,000 distinct CDR3 sequences; more than 9.5% were seen once. Noted time point: patch test 3, about 24 weeks after DPC sensitization. As to treatment: therapeutic diphenylcyclopropenone sensitization with weekly scalp DPC. Only after blood had been drawn was each patch test applied. This record belongs to a study of human T cells and chemical hapten exposure. CDR1 and CDR2 from the germline V gene are DFQATT and SNEGSKA (reference sequence). Losses at the gene ends were 6 bases for V and 1 base for J; bases not matched to a gene: 8. CDR3 length: 15 amino acids. Findings and caveats of the study: Expanded TCRs produced significantly more large CDR3 similarity clusters than controls did. Alopecia affecting every donor means their immune response may not match healthy people's.

The receptor was isolated from a woman under 40 with alopecia areata. Some clones in this sample may be carry-over from other donors' samples. Material: whole blood, obtained in connection with sensitization to the hapten diphenylcyclopropenone (DPC). The chain uses TRBV20-1 and TRBJ2-5; TRBD2 matches 10 bases. CDR3 amino acids: CSASGGALPQETQYF. The DNA for the CDR3 is TGCAGTGCGAGCGGGGGGGCATTACCCCAAGAGACCCAGTACTTC.